These 6 T cell receptor beta chains were sequenced from one sample in a study of cytomegalovirus exposure and HLA in healthy donors. The PCR contained 60 Vbeta and 13 Jbeta primers. The data were produced by immunoSEQ multiplex PCR, yet TCRdb's version contains in-frame clones alone and is incomplete. The sample contains approximately 81,000 clones, 70% to 85% of which appear only once. The sequencing input was PBMCs. These receptors were taken from a man aged 50-60 years in good health and CMV-seropositive.

J is TRBJ2-3 and V is TRBV4-2, with TRBD2 matching 7 bases. The CDR3 has 21 amino acids. Germline V lookup: CDR1 LGHNA, CDR2 YNFKEQ. V dropped 4 bases and J dropped 4; count of bases not matched to a gene: 26. The CDR3 DNA reads TGTGCCAGCAGCCCCCAAGAGACTAGCCGTGGTGGACCGTTCTTGCCAGATACGCAGTATTTT. It specifies CASSPQETSRGGPFLPDTQYF.

V gene TRBV7-9 combines with J gene TRBJ2-3, with 10 bases identical to TRBD2. J lost 2 bases, V lost 0 bases, and 11 bases had no gene match. The V gene's germline CDR1 is SEHNR and CDR2 FQNEAQ (reference sequence). CDR3 length: 19 residues. CDR3 protein: CASSLAGMVAGGLTDTQYF. CDR3 DNA sequence: TGTGCCAGCAGCTTAGCTGGAATGGTAGCGGGAGGCCTCACAGATACGCAGTATTTT. Full variable domain (rest looked up from reference TRBV7-9 and TRBJ2-3): DTGVSQNPRHKITKRGQNVTFRCDPISEHNRLYWYRQTLGQGPEFLTYFQNEAQLEKSRLLSDRFSAERPKGSFSTLEIQRTEQGDSAMYLCASSLAGMVAGGLTDTQYFGPGTRLTVL.

This chain connects TRBV7-2 to TRBJ2-1, with 13 nucleotides matching TRBD2. Germline CDR1 and CDR2: SGHTA and FQGNSA. The CDR3 is 14 amino acids. Losses at the gene ends were 1 base for V and 12 bases for J; bases not matched to a gene: 3. In DNA form, the CDR3 reads TGTGCCAGCAGCTTAGGGACTAGCGGGAGCGGGCAGTTCTTC. Protein sequence: CASSLGTSGSGQFF.

A few counts support this clone. The J gene is TRBJ1-1, the V gene TRBV14; D unclear. This CDR3 is built from 16 residues. The ends were cut back, 1 base at V and 4 bases at J, with 16 bases in the middle. CDR1 and CDR2 from the germline V gene are SGHDN and FVKESK. The DNA for the CDR3 is TGTGCCAGCAGCCAAGCGTTACAGCTATCGACCACTGAAGCTTTCTTT. Protein product: CASSQALQLSTTEAFF.

The chain recombines TRBV15 with TRBJ1-3; perhaps TRBD1 as D (6 bases). CDR3 length equals 17 residues. Between the trimmed V and J ends, which lost 6 bases and 0 bases, there was a span of 18 bases. CDR1 and CDR2 (germline): LNHNV, YYDKDF (reference sequence). The DNA of the CDR3 is TGTGCCACCAGAGCATCGGCGGGGGGCTACTCTGGAAACACCATATATTTT. Translated: CATRASAGGYSGNTIYF.

The chain recombines TRBV12-5 with TRBJ1-1; no firm D call. V was clipped by 0 bases and J by 6 bases, with 5 bases between them. The CDR3 has 12 amino acids. Germline CDR1 and CDR2: LGHNT and FRNRAP. CDR3 in DNA: TGTGCTAGTGGTTTGGTCCGGTCTGAAGCTTTCTTT. Translation gives CASGLVRSEAFF.